Given below is one T cell receptor beta chain in context. This CDR3 has 12 residues. From germline, CDR1 is SGDLS and CDR2 YYNGEE. V lost 0 bases and J lost 5, with 3 bases in between. Produced via immunoSEQ multiplex PCR; TCRdb's table is partial and in-frame only. Seen here are over 110,000 clones, roughly nine tenths observed once, and the top ten hold approximately 9%. The sample originates from a study of control samples from healthy donors and cancer patients. Sequences were obtained from blood. V and J are TRBV9 and TRBJ2-1; unclear D gene. This TCR was sampled from a woman aged 30 to 39 in good health. This chain's CDR3 is CASSVVNNEQFF. The CDR3 nucleotides read TGTGCCAGCAGCGTAGTTAACAATGAGCAGTTCTTC.